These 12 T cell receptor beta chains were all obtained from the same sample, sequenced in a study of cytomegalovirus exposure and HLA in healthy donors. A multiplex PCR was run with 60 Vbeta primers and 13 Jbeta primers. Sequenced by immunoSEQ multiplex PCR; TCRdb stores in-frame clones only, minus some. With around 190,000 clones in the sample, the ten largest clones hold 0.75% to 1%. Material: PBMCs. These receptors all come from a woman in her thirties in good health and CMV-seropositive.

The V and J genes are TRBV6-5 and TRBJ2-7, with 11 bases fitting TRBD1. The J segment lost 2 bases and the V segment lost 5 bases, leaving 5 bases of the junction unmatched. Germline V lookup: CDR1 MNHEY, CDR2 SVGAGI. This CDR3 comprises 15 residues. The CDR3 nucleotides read TGTGCCAGCAGTACGCGGGACAGGGGGACCTACGAGCAGTACTTC. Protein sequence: CASSTRDRGTYEQYF.

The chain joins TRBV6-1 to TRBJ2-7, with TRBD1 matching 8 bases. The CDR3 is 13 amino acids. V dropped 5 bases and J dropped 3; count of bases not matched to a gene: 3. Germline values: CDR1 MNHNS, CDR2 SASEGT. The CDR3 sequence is CASSSTGDYEQYF. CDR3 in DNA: TGTGCCAGCAGTTCGACAGGGGACTACGAGCAGTACTTC.

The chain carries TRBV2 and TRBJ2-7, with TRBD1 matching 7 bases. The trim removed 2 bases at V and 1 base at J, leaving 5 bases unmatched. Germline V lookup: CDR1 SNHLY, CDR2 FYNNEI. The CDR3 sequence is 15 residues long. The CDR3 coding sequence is TGTGCCAGCAGTGAACAAGGGGGCCAGTCCTACGAGCAGTACTTC. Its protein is CASSEQGGQSYEQYF.

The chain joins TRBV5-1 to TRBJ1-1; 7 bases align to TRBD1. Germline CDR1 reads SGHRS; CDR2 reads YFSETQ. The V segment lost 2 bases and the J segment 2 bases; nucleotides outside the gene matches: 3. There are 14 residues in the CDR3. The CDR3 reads CASSFHRGNTEAFF. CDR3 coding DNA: TGCGCCAGCAGCTTCCACAGGGGAAACACTGAAGCTTTCTTT.

In DNA, the CDR3 is TGCGCCAGCCAAAGGGACAGGGGCACAGATACGCAGTATTTT. It specifies CASQRDRGTDTQYF. The chain has TRBV5-1 and TRBJ2-3; 9 nucleotides agree with TRBD1. The V gene's germline CDR1 is SGHRS and CDR2 YFSETQ. The J segment lost 1 base and the V segment lost 7 bases, leaving 4 bases of the junction unmatched. The CDR3 consists of 14 residues. The entire variable domain, with the rest obtained from reference TRBV5-1 and TRBJ2-3, is as follows: KAGVTQTPRYLIKTRGQQVTLSCSPISGHRSVSWYQQTPGQGLQFLFEYFSETQRNKGNFPGRFSGRQFSNSRSEMNVSTLELGDSALYLCASQRDRGTDTQYFGPGTRLTVL.

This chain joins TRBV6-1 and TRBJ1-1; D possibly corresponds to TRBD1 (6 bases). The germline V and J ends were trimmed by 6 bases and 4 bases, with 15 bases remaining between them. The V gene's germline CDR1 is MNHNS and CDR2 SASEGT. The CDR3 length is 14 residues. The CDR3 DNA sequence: TGTGCCAGCAGGACCAGGGGTACGGGCACTGAAGCTTTCTTT. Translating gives CASRTRGTGTEAFF.

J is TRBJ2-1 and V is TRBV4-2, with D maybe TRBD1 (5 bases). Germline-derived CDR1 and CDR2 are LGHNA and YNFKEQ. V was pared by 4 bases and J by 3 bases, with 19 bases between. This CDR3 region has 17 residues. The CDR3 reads CASSPSLGADIYNEQFF. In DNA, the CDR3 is TGTGCCAGCAGCCCCTCGCTTGGGGCAGACATCTACAATGAGCAGTTCTTC.

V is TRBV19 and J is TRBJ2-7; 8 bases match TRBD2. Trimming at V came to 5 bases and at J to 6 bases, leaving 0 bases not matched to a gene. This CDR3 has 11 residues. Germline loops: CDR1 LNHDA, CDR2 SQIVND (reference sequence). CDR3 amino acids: CASSAGGEQYF. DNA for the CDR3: TGTGCCAGTAGTGCGGGAGGCGAGCAGTACTTC. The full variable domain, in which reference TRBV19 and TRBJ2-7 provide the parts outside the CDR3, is DGGITQSPKYLFRKEGQNVTLSCEQNLNHDAMYWYRQDPGQGLRLIYYSQIVNDFQKGDIAEGYSVSREKKESFPLTVTSAQKNPTAFYLCASSAGGEQYFGPGTRLTVT.

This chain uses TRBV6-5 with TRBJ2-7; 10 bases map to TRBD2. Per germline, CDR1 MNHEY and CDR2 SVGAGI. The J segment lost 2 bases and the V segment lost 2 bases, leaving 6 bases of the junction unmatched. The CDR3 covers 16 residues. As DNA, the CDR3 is TGTGCCAGCAGTTACAGAGCCGGGACTAGCGCCTACGAGCAGTACTTC. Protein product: CASSYRAGTSAYEQYF.

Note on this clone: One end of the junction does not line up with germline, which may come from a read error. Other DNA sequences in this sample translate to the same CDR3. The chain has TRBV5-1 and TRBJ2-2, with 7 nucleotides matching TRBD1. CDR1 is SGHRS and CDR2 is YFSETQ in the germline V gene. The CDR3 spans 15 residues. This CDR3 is CASSWDSANTGELFF. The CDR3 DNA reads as TGTGCCAGCAGCTGGGACAGCGCGAACACCGGGGAGCTGTTTTTT.

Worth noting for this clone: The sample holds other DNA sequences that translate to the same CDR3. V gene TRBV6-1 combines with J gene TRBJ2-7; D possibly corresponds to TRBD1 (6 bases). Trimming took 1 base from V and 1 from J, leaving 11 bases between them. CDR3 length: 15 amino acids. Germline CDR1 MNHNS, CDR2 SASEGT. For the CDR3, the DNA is TGTGCCAGCAGTGAAGAATACAGGGCTTCCTACGAGCAGTACTTC. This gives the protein CASSEEYRASYEQYF.

In DNA, the CDR3 is TGTGCCAGCAGCTTATGGTTTACAGGGAGTGGAGATCAGCCCCAGCATTTT. Its protein is CASSLWFTGSGDQPQHF. The V and J genes are TRBV7-8 and TRBJ1-5, with D possibly matching TRBD1 (6 bases). Germline V gene lookup returns CDR1 SGHVS and CDR2 FQNEAQ. Trimming stripped 2 bases from V and 5 bases from J, with 19 bases between. The CDR3 has 17 residues.